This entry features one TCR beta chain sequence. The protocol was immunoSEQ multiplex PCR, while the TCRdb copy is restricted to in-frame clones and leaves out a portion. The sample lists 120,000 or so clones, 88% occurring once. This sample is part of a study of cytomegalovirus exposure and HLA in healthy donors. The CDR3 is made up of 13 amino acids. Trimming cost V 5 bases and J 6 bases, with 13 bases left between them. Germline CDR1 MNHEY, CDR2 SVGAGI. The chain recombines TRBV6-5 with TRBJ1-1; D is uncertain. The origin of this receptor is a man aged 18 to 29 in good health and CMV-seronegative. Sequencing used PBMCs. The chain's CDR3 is CASSPRGESEAFF. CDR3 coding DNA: TGTGCCAGCAGTCCCCGAGGTGAGTCTGAAGCTTTCTTT.